The subject of this entry is one T cell receptor (beta chain). Antigen specificity is unknown. Per the germline V gene, CDR1 is SQVTM and CDR2 is ANQGSEA. V dropped 1 base and J dropped 8 bases, with 18 bases sitting between them. The CDR3 totals 15 residues. This entry comes from a study of CD8+ T cells in alopecia areata. It was from PBMCs that CD4+ and CD8+ T cells were sorted. Reverse transcription of extracted RNA yielded cDNA, which provided the sequencing template. Produced via immunoSEQ multiplex PCR; TCRdb's table is partial and in-frame only. Of fewer than 100,000 clones listed, about 45% are singletons. Study results and caveats: Normal skin's resident alphabeta T cells are also sequenced in scalp samples.

The source of this sequence is a human donor with alopecia areata. Sequencing was done on a sample of CD4+ T cells sorted from blood. This rearrangement joins TRBV29-1 to TRBJ2-1; D might be TRBD1 (5 bases). The CDR3: CSVEGRAKVSHEQFF. The CDR3 DNA reads TGCAGCGTTGAAGGCAGGGCTAAAGTCTCCCATGAGCAGTTCTTC.